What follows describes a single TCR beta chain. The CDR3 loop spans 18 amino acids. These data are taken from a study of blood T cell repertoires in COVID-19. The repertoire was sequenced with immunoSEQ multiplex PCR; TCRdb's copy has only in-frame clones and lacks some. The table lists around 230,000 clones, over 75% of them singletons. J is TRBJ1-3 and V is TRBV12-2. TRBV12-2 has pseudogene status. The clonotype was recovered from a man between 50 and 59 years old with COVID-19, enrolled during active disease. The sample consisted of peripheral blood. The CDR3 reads CASRLAGKEDRAGNTIYF. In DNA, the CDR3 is TGTGCAAGTCGCTTAGCGGGTAAGGAGGACCGTGCTGGAAACACCATATATTTT.